The 24 T cell receptor beta chains below were found in one sample sequenced in a study of T cell clones after liver transplantation. Data came from immunoSEQ multiplex PCR; TCRdb stores just in-frame clones and leaves some out. The sample includes 25,000 to 35,000 clones, around 96% of them seen just once. The sequencing used CD8+ T cells from blood, collected 12 months after liver transplant. The receptors shown here come from a human patient who received a liver transplant. Some T cells may be graft donor cells.

V usage is TRBV7-9 and J usage is TRBJ2-5, with D perhaps matching TRBD2 (6 bases). The CDR3 contains 15 residues. The V and J ends lost 4 bases and 5 bases respectively, with 17 bases between them. Germline CDR1 reads SEHNR; CDR2 reads FQNEAQ (reference sequence). In nucleotides, the CDR3 is TGTGCCAGCAGCTCCTGGGATGAGGCGGGGGAGACCCAGTACTTC. Amino acids: CASSSWDEAGETQYF.

The V gene is TRBV19, the J gene TRBJ1-5, with TRBD1 matching 7 bases. V gave up 1 base and J gave up 6 bases; unmatched junction bases: 3. Germline CDR1 and CDR2: LNHDA and SQIVND (reference sequence). CDR3 length equals 14 residues. Written as DNA, the CDR3 is TGTGCCAGTAGTATAGGGGCAGGGGGTCAGCCCCAGCATTTT. Protein product: CASSIGAGGQPQHF.

The chain links TRBV27 to TRBJ2-7; TRBD2 aligns across 9 bases. V shed 0 bases and J 8 bases; nucleotides not matched to a gene: 8. This CDR3 is built from 15 residues. Germline V CDR1 and CDR2: MNHEY, SMNVEV (reference sequence). The CDR3 coding sequence is TGTGCCAGCAGTTTATCAAGCGGGAGGTCCGCCAAGCAGTACTTC. It yields the protein CASSLSSGRSAKQYF.

This clone appeared once. The chain links TRBV6-1 to TRBJ2-7; a possible D gene is TRBD1 (7 bases). V was clipped by 5 bases and J by 3 bases, with 14 bases between them. From germline, CDR1 is MNHNS and CDR2 SASEGT. This CDR3 is built from 14 residues. The CDR3 coding sequence is TGTGCCAGCAGTTGGGGGGACAGCAACTACGAGCAGTACTTC. It is translated as CASSWGDSNYEQYF.

The CDR3 sequence is CASSLAYSGSFYNEQFF. The CDR3 DNA reads as TGTGCCAGCAGCTTGGCCTATAGCGGGAGTTTCTACAATGAGCAGTTCTTC. The J gene is TRBJ2-1, the V gene TRBV5-8; 9 bases are a match to TRBD2. The CDR3 length is 17 residues. V gave up 0 bases and J gave up 3 bases; unmatched junction bases: 7. The V gene's germline CDR1 is SGHTS and CDR2 YDEGEE.

V usage is TRBV5-5 and J usage is TRBJ2-7; perhaps TRBD1 as D (5 bases). Trimming removed 4 bases from V and 2 bases from J, with 10 bases in between. Germline V CDR1 and CDR2: SGHKS, YYEKEE (reference sequence). CDR3 length: 13 amino acids. The CDR3 sequence is CASSPDTTYEQYF. The CDR3 bases are TGTGCCAGCAGCCCGGACACGACCTACGAGCAGTACTTC.

The chain joins TRBV4-2 to TRBJ2-1; 10 bases fit TRBD2. CDR3 length equals 17 residues. Germline assignment: CDR1 LGHNA and CDR2 YNFKEQ. The trim removed 3 bases at V and 9 bases at J, leaving 14 bases unmatched. CDR3 loop: CASSHLKREGGRAEQFF. The DNA of the CDR3 is TGTGCCAGCAGCCACCTCAAGCGGGAGGGCGGCAGGGCTGAGCAGTTCTTC.

The J gene is TRBJ1-2, the V gene TRBV27, with 8 positions matching TRBD1. The CDR3 is 12 amino acids. Germline loops: CDR1 MNHEY, CDR2 SMNVEV (reference sequence). With V trimmed by 10 bases and J by 8 bases, 9 bases remained unmatched. CDR3 sequence (DNA): TGTGCCACTCGACAGGGGATTAAGGGCTACACCTTC. This gives the protein CATRQGIKGYTF.

The gene calls are TRBV30 and TRBJ1-2; D remains ambiguous. CDR1 is GTSNPN, CDR2 SVGIG, per germline (reference sequence). The ends were cut back, 3 bases at V and 2 bases at J, with 13 bases in the middle. The CDR3 length is 14 residues. CDR3 in DNA: TGTGCCTGGAGCGGATGGACGGAAAACTATGGCTACACCTTC. Translated, it gives CAWSGWTENYGYTF.

The chain carries TRBV5-6 and TRBJ1-5; the D gene is possibly TRBD1 (6 bases). The V end was cut by 0 bases, the J end by 7 bases, with 11 bases between. The CDR3 has 14 residues. Germline CDR1 SGHDT, CDR2 YYEEEE. The CDR3 reads CASSLGGGLQPQHF. CDR3 DNA sequence: TGTGCCAGCAGCTTGGGCGGGGGGCTACAGCCCCAGCATTTT.

This sequence joins TRBV4-3 and TRBJ2-1; 7 nucleotides agree with TRBD2. The V gene end was trimmed by 3 bases and the J gene end by 7 bases; junction bases not matched to a gene: 12. Germline V gives CDR1 LGHNA, CDR2 YSLEER. This CDR3 has 16 residues. The CDR3 DNA follows: TGCGCCAGCAGCCACGGAGCGGGAAAGAGGTGGAATGAGCAGTTCTTC. This gives the protein CASSHGAGKRWNEQFF.

The DNA for the CDR3 is TGTGCCAGCAGTGAATTGGTGGGCGCAGCCCCCTACGAGCAGTACTTC. Translating gives CASSELVGAAPYEQYF. The chain employs TRBV25-1 and TRBJ2-7; no firm D call. The CDR3 is 16 residues long. The V gene's germline CDR1 is MGHDK and CDR2 SYGVNS. The V end lost 1 base, the J end lost 2 bases, and 15 bases lay between the germline ends.

This clone is labeled medium-sized. V gene TRBV1 combines with J gene TRBJ2-2; TRBD2, as called in the table, went unchecked against the DNA. TRBV1 is deemed a pseudogene. The CDR3 sequence is 18 residues long. As DNA, the CDR3 is TGCACCAGCAGCCAAGAAAAGGGACTAGCGGGAGGGACCGGGGAGCTGTTTTTT. As protein: CTSSQEKGLAGGTGELFF.

The chain uses TRBV5-1 and TRBJ2-7; the match to TRBD1 covers 12 bases. Germline CDR1 SGHRS, CDR2 YFSETQ. The CDR3 loop spans 15 amino acids. Trimming removed 0 bases from V and 5 bases from J; junction bases left unmatched: 3. The CDR3 nucleotides are TGCGCCAGCAGCTTGGCCGGGACAGGGGGCCACGAGCAGTACTTC. Translation gives CASSLAGTGGHEQYF.

This chain connects TRBV2 to TRBJ1-2; TRBD1 is a possible D gene (6 bases). CDR1 and CDR2 from the germline V gene are SNHLY and FYNNEI. Trimming took 7 bases from V and 4 from J, leaving 19 bases between them. This CDR3 has 15 residues. The chain's CDR3 is CASMKQGRFGYGYTF. In DNA form, the CDR3 reads TGTGCCAGCATGAAACAGGGTCGCTTTGGCTATGGCTACACCTTC.

The chain combines TRBV27 with TRBJ2-7; D not resolved. Trimming stripped 0 bases from V and 7 bases from J, with 10 bases between. The CDR3 is 13 amino acids. Germline V gene sequence: CDR1 MNHEY, CDR2 SMNVEV (reference sequence). This CDR3 reads CASSLSERREQYF. The CDR3 coding sequence is TGTGCCAGCAGTTTATCGGAGCGCCGGGAGCAGTACTTC.

The chain employs TRBV13 and TRBJ1-3; D is unclear. This CDR3 has 14 amino acids. Germline V lookup: CDR1 PRHDT, CDR2 FYEKMQ (reference sequence). V gave up 5 bases and J gave up 0 bases, with 8 bases separating them. Here the CDR3 DNA reads TGTGCCAGCAGCCCTAGCAGCTCTGGAAACACCATATATTTT. Protein: CASSPSSSGNTIYF.

The chain links TRBV7-2 to TRBJ1-1; 11 bases map to TRBD1. J gave up 1 base and V 4 bases, and 14 bases lay outside the gene matches. Germline V gives CDR1 SGHTA, CDR2 FQGNSA. There are 19 residues in the CDR3. CDR3 nucleotide sequence: TGTGCCAGCAGCTCGACATCCGGGACAGGGGGTGGTGAGAACACTGAAGCTTTCTTT. Amino acid sequence: CASSSTSGTGGGENTEAFF.

The rearrangement joins TRBV29-1 to TRBJ2-7; 10 bases map to TRBD1. The CDR3 spans 13 residues. In germline, CDR1 is SQVTM, CDR2 ANQGSEA. Germline trimming cut 7 bases from V and 6 bases from J; bases unmatched to any gene: 9. This CDR3 is CSAQGQGYAEQYF. In DNA, the CDR3 is TGCAGCGCCCAGGGACAGGGGTACGCCGAGCAGTACTTC.

The chain recombines TRBV10-1 with TRBJ1-1; 12 bases fit TRBD1. Germline loops: CDR1 WNHNN, CDR2 SYGVQD (reference sequence). V lost 6 bases, J lost 5 bases, and 19 bases stayed unmatched. The CDR3 covers 19 residues. CDR3 coding DNA: TGCGCCAGCAGCCTAGGGCTGGGACAGGGGGCACCCGGAACTACTGAAGCTTTCTTT. Protein product: CASSLGLGQGAPGTTEAFF.

The gene calls are TRBV25-1 and TRBJ2-5; TRBD1 matches at 8 bases. With V trimmed by 2 bases and J by 2 bases, 13 bases remained unmatched. The CDR3 totals 18 residues. Germline assignment: CDR1 MGHDK and CDR2 SYGVNS. The CDR3 reads CASSEPDRAHLLQETQYF. For the CDR3, the DNA is TGTGCCAGCAGTGAACCGGACAGGGCTCACCTCCTACAAGAGACCCAGTACTTC. Full variable domain (rest looked up from reference TRBV25-1 and TRBJ2-5): EADIYQTPRYLVIGTGKKITLECSQTMGHDKMYWYQQDPGMELHLIHYSYGVNSTEKGDLSSESTVSRIRTEHFPLTLESARPSHTSQYLCASSEPDRAHLLQETQYFGPGTRLLVL.

The chain couples TRBV19 to TRBJ2-1, with 10 bases matching TRBD2. CDR3 length equals 16 residues. The germline CDR1 and CDR2 sequences are LNHDA and SQIVND (reference sequence). The V and J ends lost 1 base and 4 bases, in that order; junction bases with no gene match: 4. CDR3 region: CASSIGLAGVYNEQFF. The CDR3 bases are TGTGCCAGTAGTATAGGTCTAGCGGGGGTTTACAATGAGCAGTTCTTC. The full variable domain, rest sourced from reference TRBV19 and TRBJ2-1, is DGGITQSPKYLFRKEGQNVTLSCEQNLNHDAMYWYRQDPGQGLRLIYYSQIVNDFQKGDIAEGYSVSREKKESFPLTVTSAQKNPTAFYLCASSIGLAGVYNEQFFGPGTRLTVL.

The gene calls are TRBV27 and TRBJ1-2, with D possibly being TRBD1 (5 bases). V was shortened by 3 bases and J by 2 bases, with 10 bases between the two germline ends. The CDR3 spans 14 residues. Germline assignment: CDR1 MNHEY and CDR2 SMNVEV (reference sequence). CDR3 bases: TGTGCCAGCAGTTTTCAAGGACAAAACTATGGCTACACCTTC. Protein: CASSFQGQNYGYTF.

V usage is TRBV9 and J usage is TRBJ2-3; D is ambiguous. V gave up 3 bases and J gave up 3 bases, with 5 bases separating them. The CDR3 is 12 residues long. Germline CDR1 and CDR2: SGDLS and YYNGEE. In nucleotides, the CDR3 is TGTGCCAGCAGCGAGGGTACAGATACGCAGTATTTT. Translation: CASSEGTDTQYF.